This passage covers 13 T cell receptor beta chains from one sample sequenced in a study of blood T cells in healthy people across ages. Through a sample-barcoded 5' primer and a J-beta primer mix, a second PCR was run for roughly 6 to 12 cycles. Using its own MiXCR run on the 5' RACE reads, TCRdb lists one record per CDR3 protein. The data contain about 1.8 million distinct CDR3 sequences, 49% of them seen just once; the ten biggest clones take up around 2.1%. Source material: blood. These receptors all come from a middle-aged woman in good health.

V usage is TRBV27 and J usage is TRBJ2-1, with TRBD2 identical over 12 bases. This CDR3 comprises 18 residues. The trim removed 1 base at V and 7 bases at J, leaving 11 bases unmatched. Germline CDR1 reads MNHEY; CDR2 reads SMNVEV (reference sequence). CDR3 loop: CASSLLTDGLAGWNEQFF. DNA of the CDR3: TGTGCCAGCAGTTTATTGACCGATGGACTAGCGGGGTGGAATGAGCAGTTCTTC.

This clonotype was seen more than once but under ten times. The chain recombines TRBV12-3 or TRBV12-4 with TRBJ2-4; D is possibly TRBD1 or TRBD2 (5 bases each). The V gene lost 3 bases and the J gene lost 0 bases, with 9 bases spanning the gap. There are 15 residues in the CDR3. The CDR3 nucleotides are TGTGCCAGCAGTTTTGAGGGGCTAGCCAAAAACATTCAGTACTTC. Translated, it gives CASSFEGLAKNIQYF.

The chain couples TRBV9 to TRBJ2-5; the match to TRBD2 covers 11 bases. The trim removed 4 bases at V and 5 bases at J, leaving 7 bases unmatched. CDR3 length: 15 amino acids. The V gene's germline CDR1 is SGDLS and CDR2 YYNGEE. CDR3 DNA sequence: TGTGCCAGCAGCTATAGCGGGGGGGCCCTCGAGACCCAGTACTTC. It encodes CASSYSGGALETQYF.

This rearrangement joins TRBV4-1 to TRBJ2-1, with 9 nucleotides matching TRBD2. The CDR3 is 17 residues long. The V gene end was trimmed by 3 bases and the J gene end by 4 bases; junction bases not matched to a gene: 10. In germline, CDR1 is MGHRA, CDR2 YSYEKL. CDR3 DNA sequence: TGCGCCAGCAGCCAGGCTTTGCTAGCGGGGCTATACAATGAGCAGTTCTTC. It translates to CASSQALLAGLYNEQFF.

This clonotype appeared a single time. The rearrangement uses TRBV7-2 and TRBJ2-3; 9 positions match TRBD2. Germline CDR1 reads SGHTA; CDR2 reads FQGNSA. This CDR3 is 16 amino acids long. With 8 bases clipped from V and 2 bases from J, the junction kept 11 bases outside the gene matches. CDR3 loop: CASGLIAGDPTDTQYF. The CDR3 bases are TGTGCCAGCGGCCTGATAGCGGGGGACCCCACAGATACGCAGTATTTT.

The V and J genes are TRBV13 and TRBJ2-2, with TRBD2 as a possible D gene (5 bases). Germline V gene data show CDR1 as PRHDT and CDR2 as FYEKMQ (reference sequence). This CDR3 contains 15 residues. V shed 4 bases and J shed 2 bases, with 11 bases lying between them. The CDR3 here is CASSSLRTNTGELFF. The CDR3 nucleotides read TGTGCCAGCAGCTCGCTCCGGACTAACACCGGGGAGCTGTTTTTT.

This clonotype is a singleton in its sample. The chain uses TRBV5-6 and TRBJ2-6; D ambiguous. Trimming left V 3 bases short and J 0 bases short, with 13 bases between. Germline values: CDR1 SGHDT, CDR2 YYEEEE. The CDR3 spans 17 residues. CDR3 sequence (DNA): TGTGCCAGCAGCTCAGAATTGGACCCCTCTGGGGCCAACGTCCTGACTTTC. It encodes CASSSELDPSGANVLTF.

The V gene is TRBV5-1, the J gene TRBJ1-1; maybe TRBD1 (5 bases). This CDR3 is 15 amino acids long. V was pared by 0 bases and J by 2 bases, with 11 bases between. Germline lookup yields CDR1 SGHRS and CDR2 YFSETQ. The CDR3 loop reads CASSLEGRTNTEAFF. CDR3 nucleotide sequence: TGCGCCAGCAGCTTGGAGGGACGGACCAACACTGAAGCTTTCTTT. The full variable domain, rest sourced from reference TRBV5-1 and TRBJ1-1, is KAGVTQTPRYLIKTRGQQVTLSCSPISGHRSVSWYQQTPGQGLQFLFEYFSETQRNKGNFPGRFSGRQFSNSRSEMNVSTLELGDSALYLCASSLEGRTNTEAFFGQGTRLTVV.

The J gene is TRBJ2-3, the V gene TRBV20-1; TRBD1 agrees at 7 bases. Losses at the gene ends were 7 bases for V and 3 bases for J; bases not matched to a gene: 7. Germline V CDR1 and CDR2: DFQATT, SNEGSKA (reference sequence). This CDR3 comprises 13 residues. CDR3: CSGNDRVTDTQYF. In DNA form, the CDR3 reads TGCAGTGGCAATGACAGGGTAACAGATACGCAGTATTTT.

This chain uses TRBV11-2 with TRBJ1-2; 7 bases line up with TRBD1. Looked up from germline, CDR1 is SGHAT and CDR2 is FQNNGV. The CDR3 is 15 amino acids. J gave up 2 bases and V 5 bases, and 8 bases lay outside the gene matches. CDR3 region: CASSPRQGFNYGYTF. In DNA form, the CDR3 reads TGTGCCAGCAGCCCAAGACAGGGATTCAACTATGGCTACACCTTC.

The chain employs TRBV27 and TRBJ2-7, with D possibly matching TRBD1 (5 bases). The closer fit of TRBJ2-5 to the DNA end suggests the J call may be wrong. CDR1 MNHEY and CDR2 SMNVEV come from the germline V gene (reference sequence). This CDR3 comprises 13 residues. This chain's CDR3 is CASSPQNRETQYF. The CDR3 DNA reads as TGTGCCAGCAGTCCCCAAAACAGGGAGACCCAGTACTTC.

This clonotype was seen more than once but under ten times. At one of its ends the junction is not consistent with the germline gene, which may arise from a read error. The rearrangement uses TRBV7-7 and TRBJ2-5, with TRBD1 as a possible D gene (5 bases). Germline lookup yields CDR1 SSHAT and CDR2 FNYEAQ (reference sequence). The CDR3 length is 12 residues. The CDR3 bases are TGTGCTAGCAGCCCCGTGGGGCAGACCCAGTACTTC. Its translation: CASSPVGQTQYF.

The chain employs TRBV20-1 and TRBJ1-5, with 8 nucleotides matching TRBD1. This CDR3 spans 12 amino acids. Trimming removed 6 bases from V and 9 bases from J; junction bases left unmatched: 7. Germline V gene sequence: CDR1 DFQATT, CDR2 SNEGSKA (reference sequence). The CDR3 reads CSASQGAGPQHF. The DNA of the CDR3 is TGCAGTGCGTCGCAGGGGGCTGGGCCCCAGCATTTT.